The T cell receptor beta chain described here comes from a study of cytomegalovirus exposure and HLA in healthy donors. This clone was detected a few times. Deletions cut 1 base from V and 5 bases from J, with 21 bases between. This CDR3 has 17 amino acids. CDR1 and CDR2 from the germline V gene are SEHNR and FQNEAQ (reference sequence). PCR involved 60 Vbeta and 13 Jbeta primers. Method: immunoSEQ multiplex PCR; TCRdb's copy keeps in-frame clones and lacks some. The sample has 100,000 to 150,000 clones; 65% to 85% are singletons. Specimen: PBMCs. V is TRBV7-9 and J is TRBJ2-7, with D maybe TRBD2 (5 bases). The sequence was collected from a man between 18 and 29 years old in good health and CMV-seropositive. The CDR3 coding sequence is TGTGCCAGCAGCTTAGGCCTAGCAGCAAATGTTCGTGACGAGCAGTACTTC. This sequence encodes CASSLGLAANVRDEQYF.